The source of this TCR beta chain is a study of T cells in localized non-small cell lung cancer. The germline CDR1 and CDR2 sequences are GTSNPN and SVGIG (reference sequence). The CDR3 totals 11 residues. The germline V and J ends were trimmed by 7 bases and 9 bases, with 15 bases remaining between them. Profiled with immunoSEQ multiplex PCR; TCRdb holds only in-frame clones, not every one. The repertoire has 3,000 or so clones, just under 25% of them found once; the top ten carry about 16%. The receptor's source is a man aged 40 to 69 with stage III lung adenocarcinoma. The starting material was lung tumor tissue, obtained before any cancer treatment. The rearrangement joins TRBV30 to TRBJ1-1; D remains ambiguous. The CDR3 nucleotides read TGTGCCTTACAGACGAGACGGAAAGCTTTCTTT. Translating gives CALQTRRKAFF. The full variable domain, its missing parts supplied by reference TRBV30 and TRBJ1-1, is SQTIHQWPATLVQPVGSPLSLECTVEGTSNPNLYWYRQAAGRGLQLLFYSVGIGQISSEVPQNLSASRPQDRQFILSSKKLLLSDSGFYLCALQTRRKAFFGQGTRLTVV.